This T cell receptor beta chain was captured in a study of post-analysis software for immune sequencing data. The study, taken as a whole, reports: TRBV5-6, TRBV5-1 and TRBV20-1 were among four or five TRBV segments more frequent in patients than controls. The study found significantly lower normalized Chao1 diversity in multiple sclerosis patients than in controls. Strong co-clustering by F measure was seen for same-batch samples.

Germline CDR1 DFQATT, CDR2 SNEGSKA (reference sequence). The CDR3 loop spans 12 amino acids. Prepared libraries of TCR beta cDNA carried unique molecular identifiers. There were roughly 0.85 to 11 million T cells, and 400,000 to 650,000 cDNA molecules came from them. TCRdb itself ran the PCR reads through MiXCR, one entry per CDR3 protein. The sample contains approximately 660,000 distinct CDR3 sequences, around 60% of which appear only once. As to this clonotype: Its target is not known. One end of the junction does not line up with germline, which may come from a read error.

This receptor was taken from a girl aged 2-9 years with multiple sclerosis. What was sequenced was blood. The chain combines TRBV20-1 with TRBJ1-2; D is possibly TRBD1 (5 bases). The CDR3 here is CSAREGLYGYTF. The CDR3 DNA reads TGCAGCGCTAGAGAGGGACTTTATGGCTACACCTTC.